This T cell receptor beta chain was recovered during a study of T cell repertoires in cytomegalovirus infection. TCRdb re-derived calls from the reads in MiXCR, one entry per CDR3 protein. The sample yields around 350,000 distinct CDR3 sequences, roughly 20% seen once. With regard to this clonotype: Its antigen remains unidentified.

There are 16 residues in the CDR3. CDR1 and CDR2 from the germline V gene are WSHSY and SAAADI. V dropped 0 bases and J dropped 8; count of bases not matched to a gene: 6. Study findings and constraints: People with CMV and the relevant HLA were identified by cumulative public TCR beta family frequency.

The TCR was taken from a human donor in good health (CMV status not recorded). Some clones in this sample may be carry-over from other donors' samples. This chain links TRBV10-2 with TRBJ1-6, with TRBD1 matching over 8 bases. Sequencing was carried out using PBMCs. In nucleotides, the CDR3 is TGCGCCAGCAGTGAGTCTCCCACGGACAGGGATTCACCCCTCCACTTT. It translates to CASSESPTDRDSPLHF.